The next 21 T cell receptor beta chains were all read from a single sample in a study of response to subunit inactivated influenza vaccine. Each CDR3 protein gets one entry after TCRdb re-called the RT-PCR reads with MiXCR. The sample includes about 540,000 distinct CDR3 sequences, under 30% seen only once; the top ten take approximately 2.9%. The sample also formed part of further work on T cells expressing NK-cell markers. That source notes: A 5'RACE template switching approach incorporating UMIs was used to make TCR beta cDNA.

Sequenced here: CD4+ T cells sorted from PBMCs, sampled 11 to 12 days after vaccination. The receptors here all came from a man in his fifties who received an inactivated influenza vaccine.

V is TRBV20-1 and J is TRBJ1-5, with D perhaps matching TRBD1 (5 bases). This CDR3 region has 15 residues. Germline CDR1 DFQATT, CDR2 SNEGSKA (reference sequence). V was shortened by 3 bases and J by 3 bases, with 15 bases between the two germline ends. As DNA, the CDR3 is TGCAGTGCTAGCGCTATTGGGGGTACCAATCAGCCCCAGCATTTT. Encoded protein: CSASAIGGTNQPQHF.

The chain carries TRBV4-1 and TRBJ2-3; 10 bases agree with TRBD2. CDR3 length: 17 amino acids. J gave up 5 bases and V 1 base, and 9 bases lay outside the gene matches. Germline lookup yields CDR1 MGHRA and CDR2 YSYEKL. The CDR3 bases are TGCGCCAGCAGCCAAGGGCCTAGCGGGAGTGGGATAGATACGCAGTATTTT. Translation: CASSQGPSGSGIDTQYF.

The rearrangement joins TRBV6-5 to TRBJ2-5; D gene unclear. Trimming stripped 2 bases from V and 0 bases from J, with 10 bases between. The CDR3 sequence is 15 residues long. Germline-derived CDR1 and CDR2 are MNHEY and SVGAGI. CDR3 amino acids: CASSYAANYQETQYF. In DNA, the CDR3 is TGTGCCAGCAGTTACGCAGCCAACTACCAAGAGACCCAGTACTTC.

This clonotype was seen a handful of times. V is TRBV4-3 and J is TRBJ2-7; D is unresolved. V was cut by 3 bases and J by 4 bases, with 16 bases left in between. The CDR3 runs to 15 residues. The germline V gene has CDR1 LGHNA and CDR2 YSLEER. The CDR3 loop reads CASSQLKGKDYEQYF. CDR3 DNA sequence: TGCGCCAGCAGCCAGCTAAAAGGGAAGGATTACGAGCAGTACTTC.

The V gene is TRBV18, the J gene TRBJ2-7, with D unresolved. The germline V gene encodes CDR1 KGHSH and CDR2 LQKENI. Trimming took 2 bases from V and 0 from J, leaving 8 bases between them. This CDR3 comprises 14 residues. The CDR3 DNA sequence: TGTGCCAGCTCACCAATCAGTTCCTCCTACGAGCAGTACTTC. Translation gives CASSPISSSYEQYF.

This clonotype was observed a handful of times. The chain is built from TRBV18 and TRBJ2-1, with 8 bases that match TRBD1. From germline, CDR1 is KGHSH and CDR2 LQKENI. J lost 8 bases, V lost 3 bases, and 6 bases had no gene match. The CDR3 runs to 14 residues. The CDR3 region is CASSPRTGRDEQFF. Here the CDR3 DNA reads TGTGCCAGCTCACCCAGGACAGGGCGAGATGAGCAGTTCTTC.

The J gene is TRBJ2-1, the V gene TRBV12-3 or TRBV12-4; D gene unclear. The CDR3 covers 16 residues. V lost 1 base and J 1 base, leaving 11 bases between the germline ends. CDR3 coding DNA: TGTGCCAGCAGTTTAGGCCGGGCCCCTTCCTACAATGAGCAGTTCTTC. It is translated as CASSLGRAPSYNEQFF.

This clonotype appeared a few times. This chain links TRBV12-3 or TRBV12-4 with TRBJ2-3; D possibly corresponds to TRBD1 (6 bases). The CDR3 extends over 13 amino acids. V gave up 5 bases and J gave up 5 bases, with 11 bases separating them. The chain's CDR3 is CASSPARGDTQYF. CDR3 bases: TGTGCCAGCAGTCCTGCCAGGGGAGATACGCAGTATTTT.

This clonotype was counted many times. This chain connects TRBV5-1 to TRBJ1-5, with 7 nucleotides matching TRBD1. CDR3 length equals 14 residues. Germline V gene lookup returns CDR1 SGHRS and CDR2 YFSETQ. V shed 4 bases, J shed 2 bases, and the junction held 3 bases outside the gene matches. CDR3 sequence reads: CASSPGQGNQPQHF. CDR3 bases: TGCGCCAGCAGCCCCGGACAGGGCAATCAGCCCCAGCATTTT.

The chain joins TRBV12-3 or TRBV12-4 to TRBJ2-7, with D perhaps TRBD1 (5 bases). Trimming stripped 4 bases from V and 3 bases from J, with 10 bases between. This CDR3 is 13 amino acids long. The CDR3 DNA follows: TGTGCCAGCAGTTCCGCAGGGTACTACGAGCAGTACTTC. This encodes CASSSAGYYEQYF.

The rearrangement uses TRBV6-1 and TRBJ2-3; the D gene is possibly TRBD1 (5 bases). This CDR3 region has 15 residues. Trimming removed 7 bases from V and 0 bases from J, with 14 bases in between. Germline CDR1 MNHNS, CDR2 SASEGT. CDR3 protein: CASKQPGLSTDTQYF. Here the CDR3 DNA reads TGTGCCAGCAAACAACCAGGGCTGAGCACAGATACGCAGTATTTT.

This clonotype was seen repeatedly, ten times or more. This chain links TRBV12-3 or TRBV12-4 with TRBJ2-5; D is tentatively TRBD1 or TRBD2 (5 bases each). The V end was cut by 6 bases, the J end by 5 bases, with 19 bases between. This CDR3 is 15 amino acids long. In DNA form, the CDR3 reads TGTGCCAGCAGCCCTAGGGACGCCAGCCTGGAGACCCAGTACTTC. It specifies CASSPRDASLETQYF.

The V gene is TRBV12-3 or TRBV12-4, the J gene TRBJ2-7; 13 bases are a match to TRBD2. This CDR3 has 15 residues. V shed 4 bases, J shed 2 bases, and the junction held 2 bases outside the gene matches. CDR3 residues: CASSYGTSGTYEQYF. DNA of the CDR3: TGTGCCAGCAGTTATGGGACTAGCGGGACCTACGAGCAGTACTTC.

CDR3 DNA: TGTGCCAGCAGGCCTTCTAGCGGGGGTTCAGATACGCAGTATTTT. It codes for CASRPSSGGSDTQYF. The chain couples TRBV12-3 or TRBV12-4 to TRBJ2-3; 10 nucleotides align to TRBD2. The V and J ends lost 6 bases and 4 bases, in that order; junction bases with no gene match: 7. This CDR3 contains 15 residues.

The V call is TRBV7-9, the J call TRBJ1-3; D uncertain. V was cut by 0 bases and J by 2 bases, with 11 bases left in between. This CDR3 contains 16 residues. From germline, CDR1 is SEHNR and CDR2 FQNEAQ (reference sequence). The CDR3 loop reads CASSLALGGPGNTIYF. The CDR3 coding sequence is TGTGCCAGCAGCTTAGCGCTCGGTGGCCCTGGAAACACCATATATTTT.

This clonotype has just a few counts. The chain is built from TRBV4-1 and TRBJ1-1; D gene unclear. The CDR3 extends over 19 amino acids. The V end lost 3 bases, the J end lost 0 bases, and 23 bases lay between the germline ends. Germline V gene data show CDR1 as MGHRA and CDR2 as YSYEKL. The CDR3 DNA is TGCGCCAGCAGCCATTTATGGCTCGGGCCAGGTACAATGAACACTGAAGCTTTCTTT. It translates to CASSHLWLGPGTMNTEAFF.

Points on this clonotype: The CDR3 carries no conserved terminal phenylalanine or tryptophan, so it likely arises from a read error. The chain has TRBV19 and TRBJ2-1; D might be TRBD2 (5 bases). The V gene's germline CDR1 is LNHDA and CDR2 SQIVND (reference sequence). The germline V and J ends were trimmed by 7 bases and 2 bases, with 12 bases remaining between them. The CDR3 runs 14 residues. The CDR3 DNA follows: TGTGCCAGTAAGGCTAGCTCAACCTACAATGAGCAGTTCCTC. Translated: CASKASSTYNEQFL.

The V call is TRBV7-2, the J call TRBJ2-1; 10 bases are shared with TRBD2. Trimming cost V 5 bases and J 11 bases; bases outside gene matches: 9. Per germline, CDR1 SGHTA and CDR2 FQGNSA. This CDR3 is 14 amino acids long. DNA for the CDR3: TGTGCCAGCAGCCCCTTGGGACTAGCGAGACAGCAGTTCTTC. Encoded protein: CASSPLGLARQQFF.

The table lists this clonotype with a few counts. The CDR3 DNA reads TGTGCCAGCAGCCAAGACAGATTGACCCAGTACTTC. This encodes CASSQDRLTQYF. The gene calls are TRBV14 and TRBJ2-5; D gene unclear. The CDR3 is made up of 12 amino acids. Germline V gene data show CDR1 as SGHDN and CDR2 as FVKESK. V lost 0 bases to trimming and J lost 7 bases, with 6 bases between them. Using reference TRBV14 and TRBJ2-5 for the parts outside the CDR3, the full variable domain is EAGVTQFPSHSVIEKGQTVTLRCDPISGHDNLYWYRRVMGKEIKFLLHFVKESKQDESGMPNNRFLAERTGGTYSTLKVQPAELEDSGVYFCASSQDRLTQYFGPGTRLLVL.

This chain joins TRBV4-2 and TRBJ2-7, with D uncertain. The CDR3 covers 14 residues. Trimming removed 1 base at V and 7 bases at J, with 14 bases between. Germline CDR1 is LGHNA and CDR2 is YNFKEQ. The CDR3 DNA reads as TGTGCCAGCAGCCAAGTAGAAAAGCGAGTGGAGCAGTACTTC. It yields the protein CASSQVEKRVEQYF.

The chain combines TRBV20-1 with TRBJ2-5; the D gene could be TRBD1 or TRBD2 (6 bases each). Germline CDR1 is DFQATT and CDR2 is SNEGSKA (reference sequence). This CDR3 region has 12 residues. Trimming removed 6 bases at V and 2 bases at J, with 10 bases between. The CDR3 is CSATGRQETQYF. CDR3 sequence (DNA): TGCAGTGCCACAGGGAGGCAAGAGACCCAGTACTTC.